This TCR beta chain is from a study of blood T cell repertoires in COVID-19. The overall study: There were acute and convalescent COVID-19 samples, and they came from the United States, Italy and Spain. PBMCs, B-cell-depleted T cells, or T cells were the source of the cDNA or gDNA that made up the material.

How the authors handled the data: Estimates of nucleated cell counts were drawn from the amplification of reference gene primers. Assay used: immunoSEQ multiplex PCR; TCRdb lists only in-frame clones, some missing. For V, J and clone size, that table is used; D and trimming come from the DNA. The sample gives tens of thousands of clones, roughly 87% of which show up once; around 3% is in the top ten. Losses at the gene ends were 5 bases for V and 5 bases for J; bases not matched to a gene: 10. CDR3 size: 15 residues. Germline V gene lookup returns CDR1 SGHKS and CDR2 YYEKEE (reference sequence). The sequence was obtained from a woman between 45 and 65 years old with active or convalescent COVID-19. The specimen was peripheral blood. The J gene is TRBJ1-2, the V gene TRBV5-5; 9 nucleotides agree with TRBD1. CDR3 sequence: CASSSTGGAGYGYTF. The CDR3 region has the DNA TGTGCCAGCAGTTCTACAGGGGGCGCAGGTTATGGCTACACCTTC.